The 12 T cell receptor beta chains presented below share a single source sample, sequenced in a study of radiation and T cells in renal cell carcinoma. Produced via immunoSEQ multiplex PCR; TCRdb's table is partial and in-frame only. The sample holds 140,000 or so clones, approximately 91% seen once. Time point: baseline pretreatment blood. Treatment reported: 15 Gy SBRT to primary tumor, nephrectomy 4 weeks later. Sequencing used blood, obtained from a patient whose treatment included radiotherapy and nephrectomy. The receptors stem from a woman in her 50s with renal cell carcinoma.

This chain's CDR3 is CASSPVGGANNEQFF. CDR3 coding DNA: TGTGCCAGCAGCCCCGTTGGGGGGGCTAACAATGAGCAGTTCTTC. This chain uses TRBV5-4 with TRBJ2-1, with D maybe TRBD2 (7 bases). V was clipped by 4 bases and J by 5 bases, with 16 bases between them. The CDR3 sequence is 15 residues long. Germline V lookup: CDR1 SGHNT, CDR2 YYREEE (reference sequence). Drawing the rest from reference TRBV5-4 and TRBJ2-1, the complete variable domain is ETGVTQSPTHLIKTRGQQVTLRCSSQSGHNTVSWYQQALGQGPQFIFQYYREEENGRGNFPPRFSGLQFPNYSSELNVNALELDDSALYLCASSPVGGANNEQFFGPGTRLTVL.

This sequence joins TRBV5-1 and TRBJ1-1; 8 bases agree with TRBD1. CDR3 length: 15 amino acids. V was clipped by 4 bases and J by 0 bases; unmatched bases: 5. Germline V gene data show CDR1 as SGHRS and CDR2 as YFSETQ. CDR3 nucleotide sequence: TGCGCCAGCAGCCCCTTGACAGGGGTGAACACTGAAGCTTTCTTT. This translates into CASSPLTGVNTEAFF.

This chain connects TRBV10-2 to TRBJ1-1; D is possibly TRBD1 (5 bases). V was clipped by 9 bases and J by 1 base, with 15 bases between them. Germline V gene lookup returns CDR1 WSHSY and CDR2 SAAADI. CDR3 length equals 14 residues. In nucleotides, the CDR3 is TGCGCCAGTACCCGGCCCGGGGGGAACACTGAAGCTTTCTTT. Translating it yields CASTRPGGNTEAFF.

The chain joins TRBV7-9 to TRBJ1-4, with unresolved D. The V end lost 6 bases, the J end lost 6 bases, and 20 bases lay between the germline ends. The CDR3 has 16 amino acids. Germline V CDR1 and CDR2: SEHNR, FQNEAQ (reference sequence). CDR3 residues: CASRKVFRGRHEKLFF. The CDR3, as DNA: TGTGCCAGCAGGAAGGTGTTTCGAGGCCGGCATGAAAAACTGTTTTTT.

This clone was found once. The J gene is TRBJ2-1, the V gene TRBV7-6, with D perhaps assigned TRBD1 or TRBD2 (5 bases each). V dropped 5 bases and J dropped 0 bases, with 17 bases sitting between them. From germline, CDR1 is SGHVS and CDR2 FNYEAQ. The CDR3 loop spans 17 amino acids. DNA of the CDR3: TGTGCCAGCAGCCCACTATACTCAGGGAGCTCCTACAATGAGCAGTTCTTC. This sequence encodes CASSPLYSGSSYNEQFF.

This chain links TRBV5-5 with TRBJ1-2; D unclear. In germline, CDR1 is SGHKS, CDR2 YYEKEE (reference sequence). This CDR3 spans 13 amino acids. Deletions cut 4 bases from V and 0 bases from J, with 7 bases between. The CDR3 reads CASSPTANYGYTF. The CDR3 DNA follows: TGTGCCAGCAGCCCGACTGCTAACTATGGCTACACCTTC.

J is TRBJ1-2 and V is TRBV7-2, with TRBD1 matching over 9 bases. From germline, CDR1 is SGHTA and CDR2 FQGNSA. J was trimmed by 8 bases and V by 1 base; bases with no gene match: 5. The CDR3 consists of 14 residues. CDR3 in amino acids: CASSLVGQGSGYTF. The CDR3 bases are TGTGCCAGCAGCTTAGTGGGACAGGGTTCCGGCTACACCTTC.

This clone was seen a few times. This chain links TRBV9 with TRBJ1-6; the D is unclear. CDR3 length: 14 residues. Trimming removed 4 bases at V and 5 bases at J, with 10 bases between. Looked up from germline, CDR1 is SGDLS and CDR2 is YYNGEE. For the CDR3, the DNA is TGTGCCAGCAGCCCCCGGCAGCATAATTCACCCCTCCACTTT. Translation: CASSPRQHNSPLHF.

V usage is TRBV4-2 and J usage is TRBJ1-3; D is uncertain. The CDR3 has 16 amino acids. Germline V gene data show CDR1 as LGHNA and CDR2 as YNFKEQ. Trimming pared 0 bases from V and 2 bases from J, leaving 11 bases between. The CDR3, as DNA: TGTGCCAGCAGCCAAGAGCGGGGATTAACTGGAAACACCATATATTTT. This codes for CASSQERGLTGNTIYF.

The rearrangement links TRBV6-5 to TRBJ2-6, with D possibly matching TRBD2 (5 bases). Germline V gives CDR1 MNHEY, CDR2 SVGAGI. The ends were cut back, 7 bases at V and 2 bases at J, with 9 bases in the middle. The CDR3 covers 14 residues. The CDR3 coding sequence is TGTGCCAGCACTCGGCGGGCTGGGGCCAACGTCCTGACTTTC. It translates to CASTRRAGANVLTF.

CDR3 loop: CASSSSGTSGYNEQFF. Written as DNA, the CDR3 is TGTGCCAGTAGCAGCTCCGGGACTAGCGGCTACAATGAGCAGTTCTTC. This chain joins TRBV19 and TRBJ2-1, with TRBD2 matching over 11 bases. This CDR3 contains 16 residues. Germline values: CDR1 LNHDA, CDR2 SQIVND (reference sequence). The ends lost 6 bases at V and 3 bases at J; junction bases unmatched: 7. Based on the CDR3 plus reference TRBV19 and TRBJ2-1, the full variable domain is DGGITQSPKYLFRKEGQNVTLSCEQNLNHDAMYWYRQDPGQGLRLIYYSQIVNDFQKGDIAEGYSVSREKKESFPLTVTSAQKNPTAFYLCASSSSGTSGYNEQFFGPGTRLTVL.

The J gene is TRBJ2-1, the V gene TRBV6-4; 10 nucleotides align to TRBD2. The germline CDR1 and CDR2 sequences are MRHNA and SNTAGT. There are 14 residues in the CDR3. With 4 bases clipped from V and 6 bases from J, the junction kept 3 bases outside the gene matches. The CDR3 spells CASSAQRGGNEQFF. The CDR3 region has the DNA TGTGCCAGCAGTGCACAGCGGGGGGGCAATGAGCAGTTCTTC.